This T cell receptor (beta chain) is drawn from a study of cytomegalovirus exposure and HLA in healthy donors. Overall study results and limits: Rates of TCR association differed by HLA locus in a later analysis, with DRB1 highest and HLA-C lowest. Investigators reported under 200 TCR beta chains as tied to cytomegalovirus. The productive fraction for most TCR beta V segments was about 87% or about 30% in an earlier analysis.

A word on this clone: The antigen is undetermined.

Vbeta (60) and Jbeta (13) primers were used in the PCR. TCRdb keeps only in-frame clones here, not all; method: immunoSEQ multiplex PCR. This repertoire shows 140,000 to 150,000 clones, about four fifths found once; its top ten account for roughly 4.7%. Germline V gene sequence: CDR1 SQVTM, CDR2 ANQGSEA. V was trimmed by 2 bases and J by 2 bases, leaving 12 bases between them. This CDR3 comprises 14 residues. The chain uses TRBV29-1 and TRBJ1-1; tentatively, D is TRBD1 (5 bases). Material: PBMCs. The origin of this receptor is a man between 40 and 49 years old in good health and CMV-seronegative. The CDR3 DNA reads TGCAGCGTTGAATTTCAGGGTTTCAACACTGAAGCTTTCTTT. It is translated as CSVEFQGFNTEAFF.